This T cell receptor beta chain was obtained from a study of cytomegalovirus exposure and HLA in healthy donors. Across the study: Earlier work reported 117 million unique TCR beta sequences from about 180 million T cells. The study's early data release held about 85 million unique TCRs from HLA-typed donors.

Whole-study findings and limits: In a later analysis, HLA-C alleles had the fewest associated TCRs, DRB1 alleles the most.

The CDR3 sequence is 15 residues long. CDR1 is SGHDT and CDR2 is YYEEEE in the germline V gene. The junction had 13 bases not matched to a gene; V was cut back by 5 bases and J by 9 bases. Use of 60 Vbeta and 13 Jbeta primers characterized the PCR. TCRdb's copy holds only in-frame clones and misses some; the assay was immunoSEQ multiplex PCR. The repertoire holds about 120,000 clones, with 83% as singletons. About this clone: No antigen is known for it.

The chain links TRBV5-6 to TRBJ1-4, with TRBD1 matching over 7 bases. The sample comprised PBMCs. The sequence was collected from a woman in her forties in good health and CMV-seropositive. The chain's CDR3 is CASSHQTGWGKKLFF. CDR3 coding DNA: TGTGCCAGCAGTCATCAGACAGGGTGGGGAAAAAAACTGTTTTTT. Full variable domain (remainder filled in from reference TRBV5-6 and TRBJ1-4): DAGVTQSPTHLIKTRGQQVTLRCSPKSGHDTVSWYQQALGQGPQFIFQYYEEEERQRGNFPDRFSGHQFPNYSSELNVNALLLGDSALYLCASSHQTGWGKKLFFGSGTQLSVL.